This TCR beta chain is drawn from a study of cytomegalovirus exposure and HLA in healthy donors. The study ran its PCR with 60 Vbeta and 13 Jbeta primers. The protocol was immunoSEQ multiplex PCR, while the TCRdb copy is restricted to in-frame clones and leaves out a portion. The table has about 170,000 clones, almost 85% seen once. Germline CDR1 and CDR2: LNHDA and SQIVND (reference sequence). This CDR3 spans 17 amino acids. The V segment lost 1 base and the J segment 8 bases; nucleotides outside the gene matches: 7. This clone was seen only a few times. The sequencing input was PBMCs. The clonotype comes from a girl between 5 and 17 years old in good health and CMV-seropositive. The chain uses TRBV19 and TRBJ2-1; TRBD2 matches 14 bases. The CDR3 DNA sequence: TGTGCCAGTAGTATAGTAGTGGGACTAGCGGGGGCCCATGAGCAGTTCTTC. Protein sequence: CASSIVVGLAGAHEQFF.